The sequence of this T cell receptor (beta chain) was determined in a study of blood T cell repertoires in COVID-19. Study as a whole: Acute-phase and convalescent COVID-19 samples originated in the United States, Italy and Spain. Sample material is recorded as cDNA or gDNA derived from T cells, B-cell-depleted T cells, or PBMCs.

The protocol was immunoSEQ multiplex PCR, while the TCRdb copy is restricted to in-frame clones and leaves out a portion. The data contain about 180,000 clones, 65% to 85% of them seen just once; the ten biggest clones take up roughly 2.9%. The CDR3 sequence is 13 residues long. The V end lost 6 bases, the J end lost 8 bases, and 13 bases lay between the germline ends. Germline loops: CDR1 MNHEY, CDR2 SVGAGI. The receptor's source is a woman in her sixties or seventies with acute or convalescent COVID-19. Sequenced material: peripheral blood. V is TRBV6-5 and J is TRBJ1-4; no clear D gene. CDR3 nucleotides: TGTGCCAGCAGCCAAAGGTGGAGGGAAAAACTGTTTTTT. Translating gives CASSQRWREKLFF.